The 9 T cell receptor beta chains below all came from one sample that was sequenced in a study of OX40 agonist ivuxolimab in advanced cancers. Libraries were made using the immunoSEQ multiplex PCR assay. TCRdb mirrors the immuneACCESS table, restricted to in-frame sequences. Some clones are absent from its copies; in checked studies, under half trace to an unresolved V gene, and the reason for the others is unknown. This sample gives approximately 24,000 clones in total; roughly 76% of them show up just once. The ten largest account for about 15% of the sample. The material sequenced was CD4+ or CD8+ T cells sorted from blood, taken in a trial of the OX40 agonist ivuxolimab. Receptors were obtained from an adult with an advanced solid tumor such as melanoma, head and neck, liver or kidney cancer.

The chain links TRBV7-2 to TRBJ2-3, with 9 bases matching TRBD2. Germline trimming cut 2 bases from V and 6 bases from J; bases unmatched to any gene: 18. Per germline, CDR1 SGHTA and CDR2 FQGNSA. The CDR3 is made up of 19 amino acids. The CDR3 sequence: CASSLPSTQRGEDRDTQYF. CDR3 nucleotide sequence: TGTGCCAGCAGCTTACCCTCCACCCAGCGGGGGGAGGACCGGGATACGCAGTATTTT.

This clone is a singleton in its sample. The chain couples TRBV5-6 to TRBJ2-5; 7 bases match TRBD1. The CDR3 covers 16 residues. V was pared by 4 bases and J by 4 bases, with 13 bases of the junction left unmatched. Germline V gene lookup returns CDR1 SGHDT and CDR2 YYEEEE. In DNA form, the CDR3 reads TGTGCCAGCAGCCCCGGACCAACTACAGGGGCAGAGACCCAGTACTTC. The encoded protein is CASSPGPTTGAETQYF.

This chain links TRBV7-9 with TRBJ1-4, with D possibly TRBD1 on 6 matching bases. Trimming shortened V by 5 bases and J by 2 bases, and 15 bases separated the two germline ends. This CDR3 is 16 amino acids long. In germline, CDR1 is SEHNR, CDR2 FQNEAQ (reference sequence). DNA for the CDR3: TGTGCCAGCAGCGGACGGGACACCCCGACTAATGAAAAACTGTTTTTT. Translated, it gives CASSGRDTPTNEKLFF.

CDR3 DNA sequence: TGTGCCAGCAGCTTAGCAAGGGACAACTTCTACGAGCAGTACTTC. It is translated as CASSLARDNFYEQYF. The rearrangement joins TRBV7-6 to TRBJ2-7, with D perhaps TRBD1 (6 bases). The CDR3 contains 15 residues. V lost 0 bases to trimming and J lost 3 bases, with 12 bases between them. Germline V gene data show CDR1 as SGHVS and CDR2 as FNYEAQ.

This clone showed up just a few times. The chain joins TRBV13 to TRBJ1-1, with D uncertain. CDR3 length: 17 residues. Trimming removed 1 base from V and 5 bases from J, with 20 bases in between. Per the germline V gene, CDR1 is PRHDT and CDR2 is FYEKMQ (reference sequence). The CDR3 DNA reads TGTGCCAGCAGCTTAGCTGGGAATGCCCCCAGTGGGACTGAAGCTTTCTTT. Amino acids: CASSLAGNAPSGTEAFF.

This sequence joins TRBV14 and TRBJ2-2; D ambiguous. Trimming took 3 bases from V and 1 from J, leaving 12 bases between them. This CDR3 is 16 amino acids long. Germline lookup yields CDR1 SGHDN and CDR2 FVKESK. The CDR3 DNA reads TGTGCCAGCAGCCATAAGCTGGGGTTGAACACCGGGGAGCTGTTTTTT. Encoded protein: CASSHKLGLNTGELFF.

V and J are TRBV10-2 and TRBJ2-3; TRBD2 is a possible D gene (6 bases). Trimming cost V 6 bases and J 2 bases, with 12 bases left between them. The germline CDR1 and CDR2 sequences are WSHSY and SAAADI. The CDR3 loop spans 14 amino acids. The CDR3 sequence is CASSLTRPTDTQYF. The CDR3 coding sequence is TGCGCCAGCAGCCTGACTAGGCCCACAGATACGCAGTATTTT.

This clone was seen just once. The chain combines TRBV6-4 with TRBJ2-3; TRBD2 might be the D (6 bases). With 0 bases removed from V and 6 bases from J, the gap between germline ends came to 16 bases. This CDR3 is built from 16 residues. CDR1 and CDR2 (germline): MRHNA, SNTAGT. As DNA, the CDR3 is TGTGCCAGCAGTGACTCCGGGCAGGATGGGGGGGATACGCAGTATTTT. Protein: CASSDSGQDGGDTQYF.

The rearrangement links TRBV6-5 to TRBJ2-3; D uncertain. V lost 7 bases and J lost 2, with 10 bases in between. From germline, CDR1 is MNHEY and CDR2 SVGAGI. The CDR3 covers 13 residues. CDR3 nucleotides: TGTGCCAGCACCCCAGGTTTCACAGATACGCAGTATTTT. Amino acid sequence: CASTPGFTDTQYF.